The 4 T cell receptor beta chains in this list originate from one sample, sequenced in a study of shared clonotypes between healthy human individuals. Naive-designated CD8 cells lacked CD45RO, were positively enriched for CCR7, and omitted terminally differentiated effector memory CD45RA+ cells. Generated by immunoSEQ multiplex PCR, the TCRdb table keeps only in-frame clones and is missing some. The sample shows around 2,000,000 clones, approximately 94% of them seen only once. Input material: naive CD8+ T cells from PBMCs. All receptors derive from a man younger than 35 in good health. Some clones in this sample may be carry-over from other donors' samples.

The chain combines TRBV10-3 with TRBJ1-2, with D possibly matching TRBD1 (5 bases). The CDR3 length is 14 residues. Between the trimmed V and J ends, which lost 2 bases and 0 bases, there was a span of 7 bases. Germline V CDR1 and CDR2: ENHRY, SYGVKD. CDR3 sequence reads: CAISEGGPNYGYTF. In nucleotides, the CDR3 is TGTGCCATCAGTGAGGGGGGTCCTAACTATGGCTACACCTTC.

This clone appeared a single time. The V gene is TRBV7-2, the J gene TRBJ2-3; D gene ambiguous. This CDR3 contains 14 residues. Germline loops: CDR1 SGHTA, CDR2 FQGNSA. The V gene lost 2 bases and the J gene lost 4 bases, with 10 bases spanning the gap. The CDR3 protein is CASSLILGADTQYF. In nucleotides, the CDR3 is TGTGCCAGCAGCTTAATCCTCGGCGCAGATACGCAGTATTTT. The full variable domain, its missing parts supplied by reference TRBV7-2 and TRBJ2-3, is GAGVSQSPSNKVTEKGKDVELRCDPISGHTALYWYRQSLGQGLEFLIYFQGNSAPDKSGLPSDRFSAERTGGSVSTLTIQRTQQEDSAVYLCASSLILGADTQYFGPGTRLTVL.

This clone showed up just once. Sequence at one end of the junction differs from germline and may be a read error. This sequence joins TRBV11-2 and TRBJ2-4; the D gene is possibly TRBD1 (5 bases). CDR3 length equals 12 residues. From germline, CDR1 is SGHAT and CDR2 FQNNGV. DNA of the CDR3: TGTGCCAGCAGCTCTCTTGGGGTAGGGGTAGACTTC. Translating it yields CASSSLGVGVDF.

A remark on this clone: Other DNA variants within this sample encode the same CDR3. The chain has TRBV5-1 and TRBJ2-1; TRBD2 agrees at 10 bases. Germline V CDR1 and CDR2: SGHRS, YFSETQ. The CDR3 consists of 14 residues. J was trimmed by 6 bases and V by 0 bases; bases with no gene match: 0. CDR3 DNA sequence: TGCGCCAGCAGCTTGGGACTAGCGGGCAATGAGCAGTTCTTC. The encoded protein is CASSLGLAGNEQFF.